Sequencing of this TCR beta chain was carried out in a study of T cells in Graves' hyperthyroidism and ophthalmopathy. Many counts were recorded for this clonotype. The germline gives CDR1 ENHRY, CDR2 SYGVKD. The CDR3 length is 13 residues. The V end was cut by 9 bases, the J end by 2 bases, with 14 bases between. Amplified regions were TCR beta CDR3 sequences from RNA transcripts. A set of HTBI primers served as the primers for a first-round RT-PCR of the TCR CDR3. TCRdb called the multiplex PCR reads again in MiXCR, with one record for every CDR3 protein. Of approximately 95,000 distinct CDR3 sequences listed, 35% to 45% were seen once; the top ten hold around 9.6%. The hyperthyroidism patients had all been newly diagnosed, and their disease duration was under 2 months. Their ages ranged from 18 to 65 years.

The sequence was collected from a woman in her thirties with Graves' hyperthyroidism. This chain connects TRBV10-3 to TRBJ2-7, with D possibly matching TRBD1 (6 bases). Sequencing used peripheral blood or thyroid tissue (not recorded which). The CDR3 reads CAIRTETTYEQYF. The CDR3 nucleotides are TGTGCCATTCGGACAGAAACCACCTACGAGCAGTACTTC.